This TCR beta chain is drawn from a study of neoadjuvant anti-PD-1 for oral cavity cancer. Study information: Nivolumab at 3 mg/kg was mostly given biweekly, three to four doses, pre-surgery. Patients without progression received a fourth nivolumab dose around day 43, then surgical resection on days 50-56.

Using immunoSEQ multiplex PCR, the repertoire was profiled, and TCRdb retains in-frame clones only, with some absent. The table includes about 9,800 clones, about 59% detected once. A note on this clone: No antigen is known for it.

Time point of the sample: after neoadjuvant nivolumab, at surgical resection. Patients had HPV-negative, locally advanced oral cavity squamous cell carcinoma. Study results and caveats: With three patients per group, TCR findings need larger cohorts.

This CDR3 has 15 amino acids. V lost 5 bases and J lost 6, with 18 bases in between. Germline CDR1 reads WSHSY; CDR2 reads SAAADI. The sequenced sample was PBMCs, obtained after nivolumab (anti-PD-1) treatment. This chain connects TRBV10-2 to TRBJ2-3; D may be TRBD1 or TRBD2 (5 bases each). The receptor's source is a person aged 35-79 years with oral cavity squamous cell carcinoma. The CDR3 nucleotides read TGCGCCAGCAGTCCGGGGACCATAATGTCGGATACGCAGTATTTT. Amino acid sequence: CASSPGTIMSDTQYF.